These 30 T cell receptor beta chains were sequenced from one sample in a study of T-cell reconstitution after alpha-beta-depleted transplantation in children. Molecular barcoding with unique molecular identifiers was used for the TCRbeta library. TCRdb ran MiXCR on the PCR reads and lists one entry per CDR3 protein. The sample contains around 370,000 distinct CDR3 sequences, under 20% of which appear only once. The material was PBMCs, mostly from graft donor cells, obtained 360 days after TCRalphabeta/CD19-depleted stem cell transplant. These receptors came from a male patient aged 2 to 9 who had a stem cell transplant for acute lymphoblastic leukemia, so the T cells may come from the graft donor.

This clonotype was picked up a small number of times. This chain connects TRBV20-1 to TRBJ2-3, with 7 bases identical to TRBD2. With V trimmed by 3 bases and J by 4 bases, 4 bases remained unmatched. This CDR3 comprises 13 residues. Germline assignment: CDR1 DFQATT and CDR2 SNEGSKA (reference sequence). The DNA of the CDR3 is TGCAGTGCTAGTTTTGCGGGAGCAGATACGCAGTATTTT. It encodes CSASFAGADTQYF.

The chain links TRBV12-3 or TRBV12-4 to TRBJ1-1, with 9 bases aligning to TRBD1. This CDR3 spans 14 amino acids. J was trimmed by 6 bases and V by 5 bases; bases with no gene match: 7. CDR3 region: CASSPRDRVAEAFF. The CDR3 DNA reads as TGTGCCAGCAGTCCCCGGGACAGGGTTGCTGAAGCTTTCTTT.

The CDR3 sequence is CSAKRWGPASGLRTRNEQFF. In DNA form, the CDR3 reads TGCAGCGCCAAGAGGTGGGGTCCGGCTAGCGGGCTGCGGACACGGAATGAGCAGTTCTTC. This rearrangement joins TRBV29-1 to TRBJ2-1, with TRBD2 identical over 8 bases. This CDR3 has 20 residues. Per the germline V gene, CDR1 is SQVTM and CDR2 is ANQGSEA. V shed 7 bases, J shed 7 bases, and the junction held 30 bases outside the gene matches.

The rearrangement joins TRBV20-1 to TRBJ2-5, with TRBD2 as a possible D gene (5 bases). V was clipped by 5 bases and J by 5 bases, with 15 bases between them. The CDR3 totals 13 residues. Germline CDR1 is DFQATT and CDR2 is SNEGSKA (reference sequence). DNA of the CDR3: TGCAGTGCTGCTGGACTCGGGGAGGAGACCCAGTACTTC. Translation gives CSAAGLGEETQYF.

The rearrangement uses TRBV20-1 and TRBJ2-7, with a possible D match to TRBD2 (6 bases). Germline V CDR1 and CDR2: DFQATT, SNEGSKA (reference sequence). V was cut by 0 bases and J by 3 bases, with 18 bases left in between. The CDR3 extends over 16 amino acids. Here the CDR3 reads CSARDLRLAKVYEQYF. CDR3 bases: TGCAGTGCTAGAGATCTACGGCTAGCGAAGGTCTACGAGCAGTACTTC.

Only a few counts were recorded for this clonotype. J is TRBJ2-1 and V is TRBV29-1, with a tentative D call TRBD2 (6 bases). In germline, CDR1 is SQVTM, CDR2 ANQGSEA. Trimming pared 5 bases from V and 0 bases from J, leaving 11 bases between. The CDR3 consists of 14 residues. This CDR3 reads CSVPGRSSYNEQFF. DNA of the CDR3: TGCAGCGTTCCCGGGAGAAGCTCCTACAATGAGCAGTTCTTC.

The chain carries TRBV5-1 and TRBJ1-1; D gene uncertain. The CDR3 covers 14 residues. Germline V gene data show CDR1 as SGHRS and CDR2 as YFSETQ. The V end lost 5 bases, the J end lost 0 bases, and 11 bases lay between the germline ends. In DNA form, the CDR3 reads TGCGCCAGCAGTACACGGGAAATGAACACTGAAGCTTTCTTT. Translating it yields CASSTREMNTEAFF.

The V gene is TRBV5-6, the J gene TRBJ2-5; 15 nucleotides match TRBD2. This CDR3 is built from 21 residues. V lost 0 bases, J lost 1 base, and 13 bases stayed unmatched. Germline V gene data show CDR1 as SGHDT and CDR2 as YYEEEE. This CDR3 reads CASSLAAGGLAGGDGQETQYF. DNA of the CDR3: TGTGCCAGCAGCTTGGCTGCAGGGGGACTAGCGGGAGGAGACGGCCAAGAGACCCAGTACTTC.

This clonotype was counted ten times or more. The chain couples TRBV28 to TRBJ2-5; 9 positions agree with TRBD1. Germline CDR1 reads MDHEN; CDR2 reads SYDVKM. Losses at the gene ends were 5 bases for V and 1 base for J; bases not matched to a gene: 5. The CDR3 runs 15 residues. Written as DNA, the CDR3 is TGTGCCAGCAGTCTCTGGGGACAGGGCCAAGAGACCCAGTACTTC. Translating it yields CASSLWGQGQETQYF.

The rearrangement joins TRBV7-9 to TRBJ2-3; 8 bases map to TRBD1. V was pared by 7 bases and J by 3 bases, with 9 bases of the junction left unmatched. The CDR3 is 15 amino acids. Looked up from germline, CDR1 is SEHNR and CDR2 is FQNEAQ (reference sequence). The CDR3, as DNA: TGTGCCAGCAACTCACACAGGGGGATAACAGATACGCAGTATTTT. Protein product: CASNSHRGITDTQYF.

This chain uses TRBV9 with TRBJ2-7; D is ambiguous. The V gene's germline CDR1 is SGDLS and CDR2 YYNGEE. The V end was cut by 4 bases, the J end by 4 bases, with 12 bases between. The CDR3 has 13 residues. CDR3 in amino acids: CASSPYDTYEQYF. The CDR3 coding sequence is TGTGCCAGCAGCCCTTATGACACTTACGAGCAGTACTTC.

In its sample, this clonotype was seen many times. The chain combines TRBV7-6 with TRBJ2-1; 14 positions agree with TRBD2. The junction had 5 bases not matched to a gene; V was cut back by 1 base and J by 9 bases. CDR1 is SGHVS and CDR2 is FNYEAQ in the germline V gene. The CDR3 covers 16 residues. The CDR3 loop reads CASSLGGLAGAGEQFF. The DNA for the CDR3 is TGTGCCAGCAGCTTAGGGGGACTAGCGGGAGCGGGTGAGCAGTTCTTC.

This clonotype appeared a few times. This chain uses TRBV12-3 or TRBV12-4 with TRBJ2-7; D perhaps matches TRBD1 (5 bases). V was clipped by 6 bases and J by 2 bases, with 11 bases between them. The CDR3 is made up of 13 amino acids. The CDR3 spells CASRRTSTYEQYF. The CDR3 DNA follows: TGTGCCAGCAGAAGGACATCGACCTACGAGCAGTACTTC.

This clonotype was detected ten times or more. This chain uses TRBV5-1 with TRBJ2-3, with 7 bases aligning to TRBD2. J was trimmed by 2 bases and V by 7 bases; bases with no gene match: 10. This CDR3 has 15 residues. Germline values: CDR1 SGHRS, CDR2 YFSETQ. The CDR3 nucleotides are TGCGCCAGCTTCCCCAGCGGGACCCACACAGATACGCAGTATTTT. As protein: CASFPSGTHTDTQYF.

Only a few counts were recorded for this clonotype. V is TRBV4-1 and J is TRBJ1-2; D uncertain. The length of the CDR3 is 15 residues. Germline V gene lookup returns CDR1 MGHRA and CDR2 YSYEKL. Trimming stripped 0 bases from V and 5 bases from J, with 13 bases between. The CDR3 sequence is CASSQDEVDGYGYTF. CDR3 in DNA: TGCGCCAGCAGCCAAGACGAGGTAGACGGGTATGGCTACACCTTC.

The rearrangement joins TRBV4-3 to TRBJ2-1; 8 bases align to TRBD1. The CDR3 is 19 amino acids. V shed 2 bases, J shed 0 bases, and the junction held 12 bases outside the gene matches. The germline V gene has CDR1 LGHNA and CDR2 YSLEER. In nucleotides, the CDR3 is TGCGCCAGCAGCCAAAGGATGGGGACAGGTCTTAGCTCCTACAATGAGCAGTTCTTC. It translates to CASSQRMGTGLSSYNEQFF.

This clonotype was counted a few times. The chain recombines TRBV28 with TRBJ1-5, with D possibly being TRBD1 (6 bases). The CDR3 has 17 residues. V lost 6 bases and J lost 0, with 18 bases in between. Per germline, CDR1 MDHEN and CDR2 SYDVKM. DNA of the CDR3: TGTGCCAGCAGATCTGCCCCGGGGGCCAATAGCAATCAGCCCCAGCATTTT. Protein sequence: CASRSAPGANSNQPQHF.

This clonotype was seen at least ten times. The V call is TRBV5-1, the J call TRBJ2-5; the match to TRBD1 covers 7 bases. CDR1 is SGHRS, CDR2 YFSETQ, per germline. The length of the CDR3 is 14 residues. Unmatched junction bases numbered 4, after V lost 4 bases and J lost 1 base. The CDR3 reads CASSTGTAQETQYF. The DNA for the CDR3 is TGCGCCAGCAGCACCGGGACAGCCCAAGAGACCCAGTACTTC.

The rearrangement uses TRBV4-2 and TRBJ2-1; unclear D gene. Germline CDR1 LGHNA, CDR2 YNFKEQ. Trimming pared 0 bases from V and 5 bases from J, leaving 8 bases between. The CDR3 consists of 14 residues. CDR3 nucleotide sequence: TGTGCCAGCAGCCAAGATAAAACCCACAATGAGCAGTTCTTC. Amino acid sequence: CASSQDKTHNEQFF.

This chain links TRBV6-1 with TRBJ2-7, with 9 bases that match TRBD1. CDR1 is MNHNS, CDR2 SASEGT, per germline. Germline trimming cut 6 bases from V and 4 bases from J; bases unmatched to any gene: 10. The CDR3 totals 15 residues. The CDR3 sequence: CASSQKDRGWYEQYF. The DNA of the CDR3 is TGTGCCAGCAGCCAAAAAGACAGGGGGTGGTACGAGCAGTACTTC.

This sequence joins TRBV6-1 and TRBJ2-3, with D perhaps matching TRBD1 (7 bases). CDR1 is MNHNS, CDR2 SASEGT, per germline. The CDR3 is made up of 18 amino acids. V shed 7 bases and J shed 0 bases, with 23 bases lying between them. The CDR3 DNA reads as TGTGCCAGCAACGAGAGGAGGGGGCGGACCCCCAGCACAGATACGCAGTATTTT. Protein sequence: CASNERRGRTPSTDTQYF.

The CDR3: CASSFPRDRGGRAYEQFF. The CDR3 DNA reads as TGCGCCAGCAGCTTCCCCCGGGACAGGGGCGGGAGGGCCTATGAGCAGTTCTTC. V and J are TRBV5-1 and TRBJ2-1; TRBD1 is a possible D gene (10 bases). V was pared by 2 bases and J by 8 bases, with 26 bases between. From germline, CDR1 is SGHRS and CDR2 YFSETQ. This CDR3 contains 18 residues.

This clonotype was observed a few times. The gene calls are TRBV11-2 and TRBJ1-1, with D unresolved. Trimming cost V 0 bases and J 4 bases, with 9 bases left between them. This CDR3 has 14 residues. Germline CDR1 is SGHAT and CDR2 is FQNNGV. The CDR3 region is CASSLDWALTEAFF. The CDR3 DNA is TGTGCCAGCAGCTTAGACTGGGCTCTCACTGAAGCTTTCTTT.

There are many counts of this clonotype. The V and J genes are TRBV7-8 and TRBJ2-7, with a tentative D call TRBD2 (6 bases). Germline loops: CDR1 SGHVS, CDR2 FQNEAQ. V was trimmed by 4 bases and J by 5 bases, leaving 15 bases between them. The CDR3 sequence is 14 residues long. The CDR3 protein is CASSSGRRANEQYF. As DNA, the CDR3 is TGTGCCAGCAGCTCCGGGCGGAGGGCCAACGAGCAGTACTTC.

J is TRBJ2-1 and V is TRBV2; perhaps TRBD2 as D (6 bases). Germline V gene data show CDR1 as SNHLY and CDR2 as FYNNEI. This CDR3 has 13 residues. Trimming took off 4 bases at V and 4 bases at J, with 8 bases between the two ends. CDR3 protein: CASSAGRYNEQFF. As DNA, the CDR3 is TGTGCCAGCAGTGCAGGGAGGTACAATGAGCAGTTCTTC.

The chain recombines TRBV2 with TRBJ2-4; D is ambiguous. The CDR3 is made up of 11 amino acids. The V and J ends lost 1 base and 9 bases respectively, with 4 bases between them. Germline V gene lookup returns CDR1 SNHLY and CDR2 FYNNEI. The DNA for the CDR3 is TGTGCCAGCAGTGAAGAGAGCATTCAGTACTTC. Amino acids: CASSEESIQYF.

This clonotype has a count of ten or more. The chain combines TRBV4-1 with TRBJ2-7; the D call may be TRBD1 or TRBD2 (5 bases each). Germline V CDR1 and CDR2: MGHRA, YSYEKL. Trimming left V 0 bases short and J 6 bases short, with 21 bases between. The CDR3 totals 17 residues. The DNA for the CDR3 is TGCGCCAGCAGCCAAGATCGGACGGGATCTTGGGGGAGCGAGCAGTACTTC. Translated: CASSQDRTGSWGSEQYF.

This clonotype was counted only a few times. This chain connects TRBV5-4 to TRBJ2-2, with D possibly matching TRBD2 (6 bases). The CDR3 extends over 17 amino acids. Germline lookup yields CDR1 SGHNT and CDR2 YYREEE (reference sequence). The V end was cut by 3 bases, the J end by 5 bases, with 20 bases between. CDR3 DNA: TGTGCCAGCAGCTCCGCCCCACTAGGGCGGGGTACCGGGGAGCTGTTTTTT. It specifies CASSSAPLGRGTGELFF.

The chain couples TRBV20-1 to TRBJ2-3; 10 bases agree with TRBD2. The germline V gene encodes CDR1 DFQATT and CDR2 SNEGSKA (reference sequence). V dropped 1 base and J dropped 2; count of bases not matched to a gene: 6. The CDR3 consists of 16 residues. CDR3 sequence (DNA): TGCAGTGCTAGAGGGGCTAGCGGGAGTAACACAGATACGCAGTATTTT. This gives the protein CSARGASGSNTDTQYF.

This clonotype was seen at least ten times. This chain joins TRBV12-3 or TRBV12-4 and TRBJ1-5; no clear D. V lost 5 bases to trimming and J lost 0 bases, with 11 bases between them. The CDR3 is 15 amino acids. CDR3 sequence (DNA): TGTGCCAGCAGTAACAGAGGGATTAGCAATCAGCCCCAGCATTTT. Encoded protein: CASSNRGISNQPQHF.